Presented here are 5 T cell receptor beta chains from one specimen sequenced in a study of T cells in Graves' hyperthyroidism and ophthalmopathy. Amplified TCR beta CDR3 regions derived from RNA transcripts. The TCR CDR3 was amplified in a first-round RT-PCR using the HTBI primer set. TCRdb passed the multiplex PCR reads through MiXCR, listing each CDR3 protein once. The table lists about 590,000 distinct CDR3 sequences, 15% to 17% of them singletons. The material sequenced was blood. These receptors all come from a woman aged 25 to 39 with Graves' hyperthyroidism.

The sample holds a few counts of this clonotype. V gene TRBV6-1 combines with J gene TRBJ1-2; D remains unclear. V was shortened by 7 bases and J by 3 bases, with 12 bases between the two germline ends. The CDR3 is 13 amino acids. CDR1 and CDR2 from the germline V gene are MNHNS and SASEGT. The CDR3 DNA reads TGTGCCAGCACTCGACGGGTGGACTATGGCTACACCTTC. Translation gives CASTRRVDYGYTF.

This chain joins TRBV5-8 and TRBJ1-5; weak D call: TRBD1 (5 bases). The V end lost 0 bases, the J end lost 4 bases, and 14 bases lay between the germline ends. This CDR3 comprises 16 residues. In germline, CDR1 is SGHTS, CDR2 YDEGEE. The CDR3 DNA is TGTGCCAGCAGCTTGGGCACACAGGTGGGGAATCAGCCCCAGCATTTT. It specifies CASSLGTQVGNQPQHF.

V is TRBV12-3 or TRBV12-4 and J is TRBJ1-2; TRBD1 agrees at 7 bases. The CDR3 length is 14 residues. After removal of 4 bases from V and 0 bases from J, the junction contained 2 bases not matched to a gene. This chain's CDR3 is CASSYGTANYGYTF. CDR3 nucleotide sequence: TGTGCCAGCAGTTACGGGACAGCTAACTATGGCTACACCTTC.

This clonotype has at least ten counts. The chain carries TRBV11-2 and TRBJ2-7; no definite D call. The CDR3 is 15 residues long. V lost 0 bases and J lost 4, with 13 bases in between. Germline V CDR1 and CDR2: SGHAT, FQNNGV. The CDR3 loop reads CASSLDLGSGYEQYF. DNA of the CDR3: TGTGCCAGCAGCTTAGACCTCGGTTCCGGTTACGAGCAGTACTTC.

This clonotype was detected ten times or more. The chain uses TRBV7-2 and TRBJ2-4, with TRBD2 identical over 13 bases. Germline CDR1 is SGHTA and CDR2 is FQGNSA. J lost 5 bases, V lost 1 base, and 5 bases had no gene match. The CDR3 consists of 17 residues. CDR3 region: CASSLETLAGGENIQYF. CDR3 nucleotides: TGTGCCAGCAGCTTAGAGACACTAGCGGGGGGGGAAAACATTCAGTACTTC.